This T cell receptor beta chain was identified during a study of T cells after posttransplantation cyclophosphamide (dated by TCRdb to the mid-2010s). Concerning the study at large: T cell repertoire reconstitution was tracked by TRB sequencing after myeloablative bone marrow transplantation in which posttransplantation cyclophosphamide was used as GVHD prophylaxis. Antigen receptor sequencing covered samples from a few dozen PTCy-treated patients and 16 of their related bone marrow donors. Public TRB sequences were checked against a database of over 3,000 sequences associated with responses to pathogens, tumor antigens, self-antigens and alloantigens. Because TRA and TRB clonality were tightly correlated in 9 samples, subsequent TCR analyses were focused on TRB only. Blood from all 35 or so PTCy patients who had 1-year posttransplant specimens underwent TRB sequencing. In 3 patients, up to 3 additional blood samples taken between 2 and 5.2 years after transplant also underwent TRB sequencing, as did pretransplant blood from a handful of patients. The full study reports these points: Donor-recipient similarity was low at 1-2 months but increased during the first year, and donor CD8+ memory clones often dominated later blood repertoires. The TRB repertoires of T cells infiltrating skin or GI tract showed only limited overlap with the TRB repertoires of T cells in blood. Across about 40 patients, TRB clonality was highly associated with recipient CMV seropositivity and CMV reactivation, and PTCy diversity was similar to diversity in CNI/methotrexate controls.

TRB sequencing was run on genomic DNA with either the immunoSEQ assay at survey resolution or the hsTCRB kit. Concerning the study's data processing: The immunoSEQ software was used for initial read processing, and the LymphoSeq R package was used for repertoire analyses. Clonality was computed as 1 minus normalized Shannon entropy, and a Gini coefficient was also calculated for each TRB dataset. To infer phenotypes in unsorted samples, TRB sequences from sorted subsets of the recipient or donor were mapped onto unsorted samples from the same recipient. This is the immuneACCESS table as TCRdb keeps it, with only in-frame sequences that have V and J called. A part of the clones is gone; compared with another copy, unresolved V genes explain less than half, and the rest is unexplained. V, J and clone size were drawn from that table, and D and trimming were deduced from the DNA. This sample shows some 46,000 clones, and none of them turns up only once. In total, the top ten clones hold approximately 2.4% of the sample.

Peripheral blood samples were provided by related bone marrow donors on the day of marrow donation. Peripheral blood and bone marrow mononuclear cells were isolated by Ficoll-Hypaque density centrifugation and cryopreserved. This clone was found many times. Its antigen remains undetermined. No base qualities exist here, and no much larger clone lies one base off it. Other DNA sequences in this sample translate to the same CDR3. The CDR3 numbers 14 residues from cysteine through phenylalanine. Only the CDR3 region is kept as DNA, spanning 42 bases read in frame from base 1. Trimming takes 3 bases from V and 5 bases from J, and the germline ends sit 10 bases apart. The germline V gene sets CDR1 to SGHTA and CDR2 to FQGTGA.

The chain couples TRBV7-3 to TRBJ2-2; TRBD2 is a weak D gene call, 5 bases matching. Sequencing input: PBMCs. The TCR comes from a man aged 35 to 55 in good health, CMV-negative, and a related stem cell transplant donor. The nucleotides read TGTGCCAGCAGCTTGCCCTCGGGGACCGGGGAGCTGTTTTTT. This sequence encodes CASSLPSGTGELFF.